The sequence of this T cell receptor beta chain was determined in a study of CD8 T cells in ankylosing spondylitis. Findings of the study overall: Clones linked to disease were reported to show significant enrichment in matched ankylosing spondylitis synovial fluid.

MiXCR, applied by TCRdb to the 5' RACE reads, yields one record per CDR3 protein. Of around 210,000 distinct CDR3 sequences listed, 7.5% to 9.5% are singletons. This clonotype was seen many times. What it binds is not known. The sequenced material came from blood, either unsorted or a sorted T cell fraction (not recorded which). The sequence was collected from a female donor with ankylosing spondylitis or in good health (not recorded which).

The CDR3 sequence is CASSLDRQAWDQPQHF. Here the CDR3 DNA reads TGTGCCAGCAGCTTAGACAGACAGGCCTGGGATCAGCCCCAGCATTTT. This chain joins TRBV7-2 and TRBJ1-5; maybe TRBD1 (6 bases). V lost 1 base, J lost 5 bases, and 15 bases lay in between. This CDR3 spans 16 amino acids. From germline, CDR1 is SGHTA and CDR2 FQGNSA.